The 17 T cell receptor beta chains in this list originate from one sample, sequenced in a study of blood T cells in healthy people across ages. The use of a sample-barcoded 5' primer and a J-beta primer mix characterized a second PCR of roughly 6 to 11 cycles. Using its own MiXCR run on the 5' RACE reads, TCRdb lists one record per CDR3 protein. The data hold about 720,000 distinct CDR3 sequences, with 25% observed a single time. A further study also used this sample, focusing on T cells of mothers and their children.

Sequenced input: blood. These receptors all come from a boy between 5 and 17 years old in good health.

V and J are TRBV7-2 and TRBJ2-1, with 7 bases fitting TRBD2. The J call may be incorrect, as the DNA end agrees better with TRBJ2-7. The CDR3 contains 15 residues. Per the germline V gene, CDR1 is SGHTA and CDR2 is FQGNSA. DNA for the CDR3: TGTGCCAGCAGCAAAGAGGCGCGGGAGTGCAACGAGCAGTACTTC. It is translated as CASSKEARECNEQYF.

This clonotype has ten or more counts. The chain uses TRBV5-5 and TRBJ1-5; 7 nucleotides line up with TRBD1. J lost 4 bases, V lost 2 bases, and 3 bases had no gene match. Germline V CDR1 and CDR2: SGHKS, YYEKEE (reference sequence). The CDR3 consists of 14 residues. The CDR3 coding sequence is TGTGCCAGCAGCTTAGAGACAGGGAATCAGCCCCAGCATTTT. Its translation: CASSLETGNQPQHF. The full variable domain, rest sourced from reference TRBV5-5 and TRBJ1-5, is DAGVTQSPTHLIKTRGQQVTLRCSPISGHKSVSWYQQVLGQGPQFIFQYYEKEERGRGNFPDRFSARQFPNYSSELNVNALLLGDSALYLCASSLETGNQPQHFGDGTRLSIL.

This chain links TRBV5-4 with TRBJ2-5; 7 positions match TRBD2. With 4 bases clipped from V and 4 bases from J, the junction kept 7 bases outside the gene matches. CDR1 is SGHNT, CDR2 YYREEE, per germline (reference sequence). The CDR3 runs to 14 residues. The CDR3 bases are TGTGCCAGCAGCGAAGCGGGATTTGCAGAGACCCAGTACTTC. Translating it yields CASSEAGFAETQYF. Drawing the rest from reference TRBV5-4 and TRBJ2-5, the complete variable domain is ETGVTQSPTHLIKTRGQQVTLRCSSQSGHNTVSWYQQALGQGPQFIFQYYREEENGRGNFPPRFSGLQFPNYSSELNVNALELDDSALYLCASSEAGFAETQYFGPGTRLLVL.

The chain uses TRBV9 and TRBJ2-5, with 7 bases that match TRBD2. CDR1 is SGDLS, CDR2 YYNGEE, per germline. Germline trimming cut 2 bases from V and 2 bases from J; bases unmatched to any gene: 3. The CDR3 loop spans 14 amino acids. The CDR3 DNA reads TGTGCCAGCAGCGTCCACGGGGGGCAAGAGACCCAGTACTTC. Protein sequence: CASSVHGGQETQYF.

This clonotype was detected many times. The rearrangement uses TRBV10-2 and TRBJ2-7, with TRBD2 matching 12 bases. The length of the CDR3 is 15 residues. The trim removed 4 bases at V and 2 bases at J, leaving 3 bases unmatched. Germline CDR1 is WSHSY and CDR2 is SAAADI. CDR3: CASSGGLAGTYEQYF. CDR3 bases: TGCGCCAGCAGTGGGGGACTAGCGGGTACCTACGAGCAGTACTTC.

DNA for the CDR3: TGTGCCAGCATGTACGGGAGAGCGATAGAAGCTTTCTTT. This codes for CASMYGRAIEAFF. This rearrangement joins TRBV28 to TRBJ1-1; D remains unclear. The V end was cut by 7 bases, the J end by 8 bases, with 17 bases between. This CDR3 region has 13 residues. Germline-derived CDR1 and CDR2 are MDHEN and SYDVKM.

The sample holds one count of this clonotype. The rearrangement joins TRBV20-1 to TRBJ2-3, with 12 bases that match TRBD2. The CDR3 is made up of 13 amino acids. The junction had 5 bases not matched to a gene; V was cut back by 6 bases and J by 7 bases. CDR1 and CDR2 (germline): DFQATT, SNEGSKA (reference sequence). The CDR3 DNA reads as TGCAGTGCGTGGACTAGCGGGACAAATACGCAGTATTTT. The encoded protein is CSAWTSGTNTQYF.

The chain carries TRBV5-1 and TRBJ1-2; D gene uncertain. The V end lost 2 bases, the J end lost 0 bases, and 8 bases lay between the germline ends. The CDR3 spans 14 residues. In germline, CDR1 is SGHRS, CDR2 YFSETQ. The CDR3 bases are TGCGCCAGCAGCTTCTTTGGGGCTAACTATGGCTACACCTTC. Protein sequence: CASSFFGANYGYTF. The variable domain in full, with the rest retrieved from reference TRBV5-1 and TRBJ1-2, is KAGVTQTPRYLIKTRGQQVTLSCSPISGHRSVSWYQQTPGQGLQFLFEYFSETQRNKGNFPGRFSGRQFSNSRSEMNVSTLELGDSALYLCASSFFGANYGYTFGSGTRLTVV.

This clonotype appeared a few times. J is TRBJ2-5 and V is TRBV7-2; D is undetermined. Per the germline V gene, CDR1 is SGHTA and CDR2 is FQGNSA. V lost 3 bases and J 3 bases, leaving 17 bases between the germline ends. The CDR3 is 16 residues long. In DNA form, the CDR3 reads TGTGCCAGCAGCTTCAGTCCCTATGGCCCGGAAGAGACCCAGTACTTC. Amino acid sequence: CASSFSPYGPEETQYF.

This clonotype was picked up a small number of times. The chain couples TRBV12-3 or TRBV12-4 to TRBJ1-2, with TRBD1 as a possible D gene (5 bases). The CDR3 loop spans 13 amino acids. The V end lost 6 bases, the J end lost 4 bases, and 12 bases lay between the germline ends. CDR3 bases: TGTGCCAGCAGAGCGGGACGGATCTATGGCTACACCTTC. Protein product: CASRAGRIYGYTF.

The rearrangement links TRBV15 to TRBJ1-4, with D perhaps TRBD1 (5 bases). The CDR3 covers 15 residues. With 1 base removed from V and 5 bases from J, the gap between germline ends came to 11 bases. Germline lookup yields CDR1 LNHNV and CDR2 YYDKDF (reference sequence). The CDR3 DNA reads TGTGCCACCAGCAGAGTGCGGGCAGGGAATGAAAAACTGTTTTTT. It is translated as CATSRVRAGNEKLFF.

In this sample, this clonotype turned up a few times. The V and J genes are TRBV10-3 and TRBJ1-5; 7 nucleotides match TRBD1. The CDR3 covers 15 residues. CDR1 is ENHRY and CDR2 is SYGVKD in the germline V gene. Trimming cost V 0 bases and J 5 bases; bases outside gene matches: 4. CDR3 coding DNA: TGTGCCATCAGTGAGTCTAGAGGGGGCTATCAGCCCCAGCATTTT. Translation: CAISESRGGYQPQHF.

This clonotype appeared a single time. This rearrangement joins TRBV10-3 to TRBJ2-1, with TRBD2 matching 15 bases. V dropped 7 bases and J dropped 8; count of bases not matched to a gene: 12. The germline V gene encodes CDR1 ENHRY and CDR2 SYGVKD. The CDR3 is 17 residues long. CDR3 in DNA: TGTGCCATCACTGAAGGGGAAGGACTAGCGGGAGGGTATGAGCAGTTCTTC. This sequence encodes CAITEGEGLAGGYEQFF.

The V call is TRBV4-1, the J call TRBJ2-5, with 8 positions matching TRBD1. CDR1 is MGHRA and CDR2 is YSYEKL in the germline V gene. The CDR3 runs 15 residues. With V trimmed by 6 bases and J by 1 base, 7 bases remained unmatched. CDR3 coding DNA: TGCGCCAGCAGGAGTGAGGACAGGGTCCAAGAGACCCAGTACTTC. It encodes CASRSEDRVQETQYF.

The chain carries TRBV30 and TRBJ1-1; D is perhaps TRBD1 (6 bases). The CDR3 loop spans 11 amino acids. The V gene lost 2 bases and the J gene lost 7 bases, with 8 bases spanning the gap. CDR1 and CDR2 from the germline V gene are GTSNPN and SVGIG (reference sequence). The CDR3 protein is CAWSRQVEAFF. CDR3 sequence (DNA): TGTGCCTGGAGTCGACAGGTTGAAGCTTTCTTT.

The V and J genes are TRBV7-9 and TRBJ2-1; TRBD2 aligns across 9 bases. V was pared by 3 bases and J by 0 bases, with 3 bases of the junction left unmatched. CDR1 and CDR2 (germline): SEHNR, FQNEAQ (reference sequence). The CDR3 is 16 residues long. DNA of the CDR3: TGTGCCAGCAGCTTTGCGGGGGGGGCCTCCTACAATGAGCAGTTCTTC. Its translation is CASSFAGGASYNEQFF. The variable domain in full, completed from reference TRBV7-9 and TRBJ2-1, reads DTGVSQNPRHKITKRGQNVTFRCDPISEHNRLYWYRQTLGQGPEFLTYFQNEAQLEKSRLLSDRFSAERPKGSFSTLEIQRTEQGDSAMYLCASSFAGGASYNEQFFGPGTRLTVL.

This clonotype was observed a few times. V and J are TRBV4-2 and TRBJ2-7; 8 nucleotides line up with TRBD2. V shed 0 bases, J shed 3 bases, and the junction held 13 bases outside the gene matches. Germline V CDR1 and CDR2: LGHNA, YNFKEQ. The CDR3 contains 18 residues. CDR3 loop: CASSQESEEVAGSYEQYF. The CDR3, as DNA: TGTGCCAGCAGCCAAGAATCGGAAGAGGTAGCGGGGAGCTACGAGCAGTACTTC.